A single sample gave rise to the 21 T cell receptor beta chains below, sequenced in a study of shared clonotypes between healthy human individuals (dated by TCRdb to 2020 to 2022). Libraries were built with the immunoSEQ multiplex PCR assay. Not all clones reach the TCRdb copy of this immuneACCESS table, which keeps in-frame sequences only. Checked studies attribute under half of the gap to unresolved V genes and leave the rest unexplained. A total of approximately 590,000 clones appear in this sample, nearly 97% of them only once. 0.1% to 0.11% of the sample rests with the top ten. CD8 naive samples were CD45RO-negative cells positively selected for CCR7, giving a CD45RA+CCR7+ population that excluded TemRA cells. Specimen: naive CD8+ T cells sorted from blood. What the cell subset or site label conveys for this sample: CD45RA+CCR7+. These TCRs come from a woman under 40 in good health.

The chain carries TRBV11-2 and TRBJ2-7; tentative D call: TRBD2 (6 bases). Deletions cut 2 bases from V and 0 bases from J, with 8 bases between. The CDR3 totals 14 residues. Germline assignment: CDR1 SGHAT and CDR2 FQNNGV. The CDR3 bases are TGTGCCAGCAGCTTAAGGCGGGACTCCTACGAGCAGTACTTC. It is translated as CASSLRRDSYEQYF.

This clone showed up just once. The same CDR3 is also encoded by other DNA sequences in this sample. The CDR3 DNA is TGTGCCAGCAGCCAAGGCGGGGACTACGAGCAGTACTTC. Amino acid sequence: CASSQGGDYEQYF. This chain uses TRBV14 with TRBJ2-7, with D perhaps TRBD2 (6 bases). This CDR3 comprises 13 residues. V dropped 1 base and J dropped 3 bases, with 7 bases sitting between them. Germline V CDR1 and CDR2: SGHDN, FVKESK.

The chain is built from TRBV13 and TRBJ2-7; D remains unclear. CDR1 is PRHDT, CDR2 FYEKMQ, per germline (reference sequence). The V gene lost 0 bases and the J gene lost 2 bases, with 11 bases spanning the gap. The CDR3 covers 15 residues. The CDR3 loop reads CASSLGSVSPYEQYF. The CDR3 bases are TGTGCCAGCAGCTTAGGTTCGGTCAGTCCCTACGAGCAGTACTTC.

The chain carries TRBV11-3 and TRBJ2-5; a weak D match, TRBD2 (5 bases). V was clipped by 5 bases and J by 1 base, with 14 bases between them. The CDR3 sequence is 15 residues long. Germline V gene data show CDR1 as SGHNT and CDR2 as YENEEA. In DNA form, the CDR3 reads TGTGCCAGCAGCAACGGACGTGGACTCCAAGAGACCCAGTACTTC. Amino acids: CASSNGRGLQETQYF.

The chain employs TRBV15 and TRBJ2-1; TRBD1 matches 7 bases. Germline V lookup: CDR1 LNHNV, CDR2 YYDKDF (reference sequence). The CDR3 loop spans 16 amino acids. The trim removed 0 bases at V and 8 bases at J, leaving 10 bases unmatched. The CDR3 reads CATSREGDSSFYEQFF. The CDR3 region has the DNA TGTGCCACCAGCAGAGAGGGGGACAGTTCTTTCTATGAGCAGTTCTTC.

The chain carries TRBV28 and TRBJ1-1; D gene uncertain. Trimming removed 5 bases at V and 1 base at J, with 11 bases between. Germline V gene data show CDR1 as MDHEN and CDR2 as SYDVKM. The CDR3 consists of 14 residues. For the CDR3, the DNA is TGTGCCAGCAGTCTTTTCCGGACGAACACTGAAGCTTTCTTT. This translates into CASSLFRTNTEAFF.

This clone appeared a few times. The J gene is TRBJ1-3, the V gene TRBV18; the match to TRBD1 covers 7 bases. This CDR3 has 15 amino acids. The germline V gene has CDR1 KGHSH and CDR2 LQKENI. Germline trimming cut 5 bases from V and 0 bases from J; bases unmatched to any gene: 4. The CDR3 loop reads CASSAGQSSGNTIYF. The DNA of the CDR3 is TGTGCCAGCTCAGCGGGACAGAGCTCTGGAAACACCATATATTTT.

The chain carries TRBV27 and TRBJ1-2; the D is unclear. Germline-derived CDR1 and CDR2 are MNHEY and SMNVEV (reference sequence). Trimming removed 3 bases from V and 7 bases from J, with 18 bases in between. CDR3 size: 15 residues. For the CDR3, the DNA is TGTGCCAGCAGTTTCGTTGCAGATTCCTCTCGTGGCTACACCTTC. Its protein is CASSFVADSSRGYTF.

This clone was seen a single time. The V gene is TRBV28, the J gene TRBJ1-2; 7 nucleotides agree with TRBD1. This CDR3 comprises 19 residues. The ends lost 6 bases at V and 3 bases at J; junction bases unmatched: 22. Germline values: CDR1 MDHEN, CDR2 SYDVKM. CDR3 region: CASSTIEDRTSLTHYGYTF. CDR3 coding DNA: TGTGCCAGCAGCACAATCGAGGACAGGACCAGCCTCACACACTATGGCTACACCTTC.

This chain uses TRBV28 with TRBJ1-5; D is undetermined. Germline-derived CDR1 and CDR2 are MDHEN and SYDVKM. CDR3 length equals 15 residues. V lost 5 bases, J lost 0 bases, and 11 bases lay in between. CDR3 sequence (DNA): TGTGCCAGCAGTCTGCGGGAATATAGCAATCAGCCCCAGCATTTT. It codes for CASSLREYSNQPQHF. Full variable domain (rest looked up from reference TRBV28 and TRBJ1-5): DVKVTQSSRYLVKRTGEKVFLECVQDMDHENMFWYRQDPGLGLRLIYFSYDVKMKEKGDIPEGYSVSREKKERFSLILESASTNQTSMYLCASSLREYSNQPQHFGDGTRLSIL.

The genes are TRBV5-1 and TRBJ1-1, with D maybe TRBD1 (6 bases). Per germline, CDR1 SGHRS and CDR2 YFSETQ. Trimming stripped 0 bases from V and 1 base from J, with 7 bases between. CDR3 length equals 14 residues. CDR3 region: CASSLVGANTEAFF. The CDR3 DNA sequence: TGCGCCAGCAGCTTGGTGGGGGCGAACACTGAAGCTTTCTTT.

DNA for the CDR3: TGTGCCAGCAGTTCTCGAGCAAGATCAGATACGCAGTATTTT. Protein product: CASSSRARSDTQYF. This rearrangement joins TRBV6-1 to TRBJ2-3; D remains unclear. The germline V and J ends were trimmed by 5 bases and 4 bases, with 13 bases remaining between them. Germline V gene lookup returns CDR1 MNHNS and CDR2 SASEGT. The CDR3 extends over 14 amino acids.

In this sample, this clone turned up a few times. V is TRBV11-2 and J is TRBJ1-1, with 7 positions matching TRBD1. Looked up from germline, CDR1 is SGHAT and CDR2 is FQNNGV. The ends lost 4 bases at V and 7 bases at J; junction bases unmatched: 9. This CDR3 is 14 amino acids long. This CDR3 is CASSSYRDRFEAFF. In DNA, the CDR3 is TGTGCCAGCAGCTCGTACCGGGACAGATTTGAAGCTTTCTTT. The full variable domain, its missing parts supplied by reference TRBV11-2 and TRBJ1-1, is EAGVAQSPRYKIIEKRQSVAFWCNPISGHATLYWYQQILGQGPKLLIQFQNNGVVDDSQLPKDRFSAERLKGVDSTLKIQPAKLEDSAVYLCASSSYRDRFEAFFGQGTRLTVV.

In DNA form, the CDR3 reads TGTGCCAGCAGCTTCGGGACAGGGAACTACGAGCAGTACTTC. Translated, it gives CASSFGTGNYEQYF. This chain joins TRBV5-6 and TRBJ2-7, with TRBD1 identical over 9 bases. The CDR3 sequence is 14 residues long. V was pared by 2 bases and J by 3 bases, with 3 bases of the junction left unmatched. CDR1 is SGHDT and CDR2 is YYEEEE in the germline V gene. The entire variable domain, with the rest obtained from reference TRBV5-6 and TRBJ2-7, is as follows: DAGVTQSPTHLIKTRGQQVTLRCSPKSGHDTVSWYQQALGQGPQFIFQYYEEEERQRGNFPDRFSGHQFPNYSSELNVNALLLGDSALYLCASSFGTGNYEQYFGPGTRLTVT.

V and J are TRBV19 and TRBJ2-7, with D unclear. Looked up from germline, CDR1 is LNHDA and CDR2 is SQIVND (reference sequence). Trimming took off 3 bases at V and 3 bases at J, with 9 bases between the two ends. The CDR3 sequence is 13 residues long. The CDR3 nucleotides read TGTGCCAGTAGTATGTTAGAAAACTACGAGCAGTACTTC. Its protein is CASSMLENYEQYF.

The count of this clone is one. CDR3 coding DNA: TGTGCCAGCAGCGGTGGGGGTAATGAAAAACTGTTTTTT. This sequence encodes CASSGGGNEKLFF. The chain recombines TRBV9 with TRBJ1-4; possible D gene TRBD1, 5 bases. This CDR3 is built from 13 residues. The V gene lost 3 bases and the J gene lost 4 bases, with 7 bases spanning the gap. In germline, CDR1 is SGDLS, CDR2 YYNGEE. The full variable domain, with the rest looked up from reference TRBV9 and TRBJ1-4, is DSGVTQTPKHLITATGQRVTLRCSPRSGDLSVYWYQQSLDQGLQFLIQYYNGEERAKGNILERFSAQQFPDLHSELNLSSLELGDSALYFCASSGGGNEKLFFGSGTQLSVL.

The chain combines TRBV5-1 with TRBJ2-5; D may be TRBD2 (7 bases). The CDR3 is made up of 15 amino acids. The V and J ends lost 0 bases and 5 bases respectively, with 14 bases between them. CDR1 and CDR2 (germline): SGHRS, YFSETQ. CDR3 sequence (DNA): TGCGCCAGCAGCTTGGAAGGGGGGGTTGAGGAGACCCAGTACTTC. Translated, it gives CASSLEGGVEETQYF. The whole variable domain, remainder taken from reference TRBV5-1 and TRBJ2-5, is KAGVTQTPRYLIKTRGQQVTLSCSPISGHRSVSWYQQTPGQGLQFLFEYFSETQRNKGNFPGRFSGRQFSNSRSEMNVSTLELGDSALYLCASSLEGGVEETQYFGPGTRLLVL.

This clone was seen a single time. The chain combines TRBV10-3 with TRBJ1-1, with D hard to call. The CDR3 is 12 residues long. Germline V gene data show CDR1 as ENHRY and CDR2 as SYGVKD. V was trimmed by 0 bases and J by 8 bases, leaving 7 bases between them. CDR3 nucleotide sequence: TGTGCCATCAGTGAGTCGCACCTGGAAGCTTTCTTT. Protein: CAISESHLEAFF.

V and J are TRBV4-1 and TRBJ2-2, with D perhaps matching TRBD2 (5 bases). Germline V gene lookup returns CDR1 MGHRA and CDR2 YSYEKL. The CDR3 is 15 amino acids. Trimming left V 6 bases short and J 1 base short, with 12 bases between. CDR3 region: CASRQTGKNTGELFF. The CDR3 DNA reads TGCGCCAGCAGACAGACGGGGAAGAACACCGGGGAGCTGTTTTTT.

The chain is built from TRBV28 and TRBJ2-2; no clear D gene. Trimming pared 8 bases from V and 5 bases from J, leaving 6 bases between. The CDR3 sequence is 11 residues long. Germline V gives CDR1 MDHEN, CDR2 SYDVKM. CDR3: CASFFTGELFF. The CDR3 DNA is TGTGCCAGCTTCTTTACCGGGGAGCTGTTTTTT.

The chain combines TRBV11-2 with TRBJ2-7; D call uncertain. The CDR3 length is 14 residues. With 3 bases removed from V and 4 bases from J, the gap between germline ends came to 13 bases. CDR1 is SGHAT and CDR2 is FQNNGV in the germline V gene. The DNA for the CDR3 is TGTGCCAGCAGCTTTATTACAGAACAATACGAGCAGTACTTC. Translating gives CASSFITEQYEQYF.